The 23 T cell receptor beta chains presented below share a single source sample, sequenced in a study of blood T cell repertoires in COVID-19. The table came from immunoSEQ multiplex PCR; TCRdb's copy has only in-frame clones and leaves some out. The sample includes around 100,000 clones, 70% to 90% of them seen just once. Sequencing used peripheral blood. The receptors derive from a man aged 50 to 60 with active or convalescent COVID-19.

Here the CDR3 DNA reads TGTGCCAGCAGCCGGGGGGGCCGGACAGATACGCAGTATTTT. Translated: CASSRGGRTDTQYF. The chain uses TRBV4-2 and TRBJ2-3, with D perhaps matching TRBD2 (7 bases). The CDR3 spans 14 residues. Germline CDR1 LGHNA, CDR2 YNFKEQ. Trimming stripped 4 bases from V and 3 bases from J, with 11 bases between.

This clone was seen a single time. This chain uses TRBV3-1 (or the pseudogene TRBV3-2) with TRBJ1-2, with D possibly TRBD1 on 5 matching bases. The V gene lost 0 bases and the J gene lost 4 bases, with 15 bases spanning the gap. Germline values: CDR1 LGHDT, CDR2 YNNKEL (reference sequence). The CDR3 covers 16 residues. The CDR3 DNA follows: TGTGCCAGCAGCCAAGATTACAACGGGGGAGGCTATGGCTACACCTTC. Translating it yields CASSQDYNGGGYGYTF.

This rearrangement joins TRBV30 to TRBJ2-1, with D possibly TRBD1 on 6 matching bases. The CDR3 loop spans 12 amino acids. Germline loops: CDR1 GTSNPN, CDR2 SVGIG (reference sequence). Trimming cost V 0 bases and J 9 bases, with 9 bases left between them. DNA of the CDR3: TGTGCCTGGAGTGTGGGGGCGGTTGAGCAGTTCTTC. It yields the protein CAWSVGAVEQFF.

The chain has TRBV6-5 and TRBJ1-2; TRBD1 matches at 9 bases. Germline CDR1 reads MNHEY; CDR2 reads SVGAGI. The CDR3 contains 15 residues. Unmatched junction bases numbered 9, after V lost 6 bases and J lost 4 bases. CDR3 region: CASSPPTGGLYGYTF. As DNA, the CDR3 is TGTGCCAGCAGCCCACCGACAGGGGGTCTCTATGGCTACACCTTC.

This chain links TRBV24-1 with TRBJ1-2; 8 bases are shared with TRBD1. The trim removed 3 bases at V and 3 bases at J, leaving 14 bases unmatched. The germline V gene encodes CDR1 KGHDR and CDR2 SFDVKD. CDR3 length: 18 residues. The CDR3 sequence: CATSDEHLTDRAHYGYTF. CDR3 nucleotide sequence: TGTGCCACCAGTGATGAACATCTAACGGACAGGGCCCACTATGGCTACACCTTC.

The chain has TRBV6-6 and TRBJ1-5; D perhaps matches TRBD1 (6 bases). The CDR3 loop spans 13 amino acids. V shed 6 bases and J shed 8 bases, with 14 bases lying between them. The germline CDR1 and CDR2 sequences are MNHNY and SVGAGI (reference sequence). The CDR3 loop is CASRPTGFEPQHF. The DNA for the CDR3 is TGTGCCAGCAGGCCAACAGGGTTTGAGCCCCAGCATTTT.

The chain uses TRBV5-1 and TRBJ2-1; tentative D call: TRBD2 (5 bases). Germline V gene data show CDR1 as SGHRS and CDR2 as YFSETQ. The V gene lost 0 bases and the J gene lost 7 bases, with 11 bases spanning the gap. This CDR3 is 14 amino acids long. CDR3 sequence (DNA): TGCGCCAGCAGCTTGGATAGCGTGGGGAATGAGCAGTTCTTC. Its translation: CASSLDSVGNEQFF. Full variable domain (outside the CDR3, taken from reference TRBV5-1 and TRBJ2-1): KAGVTQTPRYLIKTRGQQVTLSCSPISGHRSVSWYQQTPGQGLQFLFEYFSETQRNKGNFPGRFSGRQFSNSRSEMNVSTLELGDSALYLCASSLDSVGNEQFFGPGTRLTVL.

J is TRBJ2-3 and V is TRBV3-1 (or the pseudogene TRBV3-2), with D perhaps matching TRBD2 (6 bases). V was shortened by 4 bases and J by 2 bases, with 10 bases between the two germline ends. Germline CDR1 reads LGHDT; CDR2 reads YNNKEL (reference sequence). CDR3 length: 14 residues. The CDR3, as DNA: TGTGCCAGCAGCCTGACTAGGGCCACAGATACGCAGTATTTT. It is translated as CASSLTRATDTQYF.

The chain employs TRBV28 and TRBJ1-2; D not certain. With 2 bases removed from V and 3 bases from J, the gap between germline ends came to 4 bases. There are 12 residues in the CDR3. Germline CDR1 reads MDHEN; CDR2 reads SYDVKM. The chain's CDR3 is CASSLADYGYTF. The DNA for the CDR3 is TGTGCCAGCAGTTTAGCGGACTATGGCTACACCTTC.

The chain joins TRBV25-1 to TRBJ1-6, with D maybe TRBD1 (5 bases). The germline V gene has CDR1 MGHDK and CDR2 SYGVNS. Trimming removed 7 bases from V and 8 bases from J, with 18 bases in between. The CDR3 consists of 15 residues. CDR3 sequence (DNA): TGTGCCAGCACCCCTAGGGATTTAGGGGATTCACCCCTCCACTTT. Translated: CASTPRDLGDSPLHF.

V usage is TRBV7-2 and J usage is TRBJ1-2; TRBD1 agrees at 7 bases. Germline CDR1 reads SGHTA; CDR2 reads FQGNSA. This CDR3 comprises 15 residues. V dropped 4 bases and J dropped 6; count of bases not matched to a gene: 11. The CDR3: CASSSTGVSMDGYTF. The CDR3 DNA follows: TGTGCCAGCAGCTCAACAGGGGTCTCGATGGATGGCTACACCTTC.

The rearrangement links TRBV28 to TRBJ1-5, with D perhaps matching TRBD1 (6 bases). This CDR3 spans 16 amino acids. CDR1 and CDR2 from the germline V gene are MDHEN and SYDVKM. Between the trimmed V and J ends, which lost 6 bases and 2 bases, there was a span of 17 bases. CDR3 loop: CASSLVGGEGNQPQHF. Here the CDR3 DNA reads TGTGCCAGCAGCCTTGTAGGGGGGGAGGGCAATCAGCCCCAGCATTTT.

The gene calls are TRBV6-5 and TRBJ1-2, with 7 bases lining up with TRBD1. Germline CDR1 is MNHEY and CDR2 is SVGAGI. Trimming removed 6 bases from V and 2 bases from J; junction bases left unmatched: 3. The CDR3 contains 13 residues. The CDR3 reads CASSPTGNYGYTF. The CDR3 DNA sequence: TGTGCCAGCAGCCCGACAGGGAACTATGGCTACACCTTC.

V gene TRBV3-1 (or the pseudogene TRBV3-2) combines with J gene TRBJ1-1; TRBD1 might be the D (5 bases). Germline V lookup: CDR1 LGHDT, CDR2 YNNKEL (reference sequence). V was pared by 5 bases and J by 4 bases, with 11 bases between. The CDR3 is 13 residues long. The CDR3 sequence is CASSSIRGTEAFF. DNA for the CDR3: TGTGCCAGCAGCTCCATTAGGGGCACTGAAGCTTTCTTT.

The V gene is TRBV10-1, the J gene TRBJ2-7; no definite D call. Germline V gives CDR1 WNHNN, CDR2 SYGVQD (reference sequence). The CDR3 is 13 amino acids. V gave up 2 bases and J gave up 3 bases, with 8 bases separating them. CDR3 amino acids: CASSETVDYEQYF. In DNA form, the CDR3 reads TGCGCCAGCAGTGAGACGGTTGACTACGAGCAGTACTTC.

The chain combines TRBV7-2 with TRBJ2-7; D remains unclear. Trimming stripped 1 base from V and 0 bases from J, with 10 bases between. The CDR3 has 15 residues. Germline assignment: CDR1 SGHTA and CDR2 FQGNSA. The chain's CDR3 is CASSLDSTSSYEQYF. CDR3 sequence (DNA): TGTGCCAGCAGCTTAGACTCCACGAGCTCCTACGAGCAGTACTTC.

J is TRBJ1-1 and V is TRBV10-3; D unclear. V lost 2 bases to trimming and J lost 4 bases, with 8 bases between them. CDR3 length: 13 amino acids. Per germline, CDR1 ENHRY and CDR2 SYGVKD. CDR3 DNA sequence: TGTGCCATCAGTGAGCACGGGAGCACTGAAGCTTTCTTT. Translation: CAISEHGSTEAFF.

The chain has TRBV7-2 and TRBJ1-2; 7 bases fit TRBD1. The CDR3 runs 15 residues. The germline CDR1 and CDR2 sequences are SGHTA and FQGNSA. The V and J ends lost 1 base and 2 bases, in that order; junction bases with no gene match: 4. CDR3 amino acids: CASSLGRDRNYGYTF. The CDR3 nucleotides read TGTGCCAGCAGCTTAGGAAGGGACAGAAACTATGGCTACACCTTC.

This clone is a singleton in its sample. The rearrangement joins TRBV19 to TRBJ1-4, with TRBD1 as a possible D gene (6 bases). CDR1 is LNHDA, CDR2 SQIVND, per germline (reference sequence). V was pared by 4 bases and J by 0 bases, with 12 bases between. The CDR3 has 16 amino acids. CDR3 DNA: TGTGCCAGTAGTAATGGACAGTTGACAACTAATGAAAAACTGTTTTTT. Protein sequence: CASSNGQLTTNEKLFF.

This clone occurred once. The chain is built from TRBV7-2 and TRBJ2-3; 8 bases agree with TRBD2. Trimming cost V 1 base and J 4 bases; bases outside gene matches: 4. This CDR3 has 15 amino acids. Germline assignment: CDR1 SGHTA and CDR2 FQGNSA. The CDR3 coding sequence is TGTGCCAGCAGCTTAGGTGGGACTAGTGCAGATACGCAGTATTTT. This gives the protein CASSLGGTSADTQYF.

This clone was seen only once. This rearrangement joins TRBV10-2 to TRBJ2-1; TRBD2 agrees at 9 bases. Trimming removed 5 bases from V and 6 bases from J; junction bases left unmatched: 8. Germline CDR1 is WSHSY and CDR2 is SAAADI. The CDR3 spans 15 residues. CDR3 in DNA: TGCGCCAGCAGTTCTGGCGGGGGGGTGGGCAATGAGCAGTTCTTC. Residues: CASSSGGGVGNEQFF.

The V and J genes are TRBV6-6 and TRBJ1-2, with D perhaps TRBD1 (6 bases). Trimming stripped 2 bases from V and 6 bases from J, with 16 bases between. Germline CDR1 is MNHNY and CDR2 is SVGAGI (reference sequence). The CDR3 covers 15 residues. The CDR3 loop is CASSYPTQGVDGYTF. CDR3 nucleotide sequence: TGTGCCAGCAGTTACCCGACACAGGGAGTGGATGGCTACACCTTC.

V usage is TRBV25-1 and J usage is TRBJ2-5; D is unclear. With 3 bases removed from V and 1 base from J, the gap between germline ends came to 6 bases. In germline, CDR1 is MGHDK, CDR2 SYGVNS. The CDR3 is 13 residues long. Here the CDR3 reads CASSDGGQETQYF. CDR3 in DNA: TGTGCCAGCAGTGATGGCGGCCAAGAGACCCAGTACTTC. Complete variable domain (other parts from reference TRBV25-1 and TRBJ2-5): EADIYQTPRYLVIGTGKKITLECSQTMGHDKMYWYQQDPGMELHLIHYSYGVNSTEKGDLSSESTVSRIRTEHFPLTLESARPSHTSQYLCASSDGGQETQYFGPGTRLLVL.